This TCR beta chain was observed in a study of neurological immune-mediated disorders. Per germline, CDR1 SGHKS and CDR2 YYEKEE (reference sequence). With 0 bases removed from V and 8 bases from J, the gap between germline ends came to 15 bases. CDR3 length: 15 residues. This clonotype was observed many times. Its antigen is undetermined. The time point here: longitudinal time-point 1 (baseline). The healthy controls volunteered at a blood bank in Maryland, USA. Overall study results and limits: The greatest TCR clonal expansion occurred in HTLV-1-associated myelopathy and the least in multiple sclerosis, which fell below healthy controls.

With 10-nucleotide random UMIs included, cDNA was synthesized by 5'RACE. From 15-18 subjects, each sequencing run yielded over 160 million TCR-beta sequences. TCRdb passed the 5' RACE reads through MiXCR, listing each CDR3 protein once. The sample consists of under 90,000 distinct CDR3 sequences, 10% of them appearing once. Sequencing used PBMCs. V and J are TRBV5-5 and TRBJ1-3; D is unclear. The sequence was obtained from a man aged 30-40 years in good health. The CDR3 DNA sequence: TGTGCCAGCAGCTTGGGCCCGAGGGCGGTGGACACCATATATTTT. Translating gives CASSLGPRAVDTIYF.